This T cell receptor beta chain originates from a study of cytomegalovirus exposure and HLA in healthy donors. Across the study: It was reported in a later analysis that the same platform had been used for the roughly 130 validation repertoires as for the approximately 700 first-cohort repertoires.

While the first cohort had 700 or so subjects, the donors belonged to the separate validation cohort of over a hundred subjects. As to this clone: Its antigen is unknown.

Method: immunoSEQ multiplex PCR; TCRdb's copy keeps in-frame clones and lacks some. The sample consists of 150,000 or so clones, about 91% of them appearing once. Study findings and constraints: Most TCR sequences were rare, but some public TCRs occurred in many donors. A few CMV-associated chains proved CMV antigen-specific in vitro.

J gave up 6 bases and V 4 bases, and 6 bases lay outside the gene matches. Germline CDR1 is SGHKS and CDR2 is YYEKEE (reference sequence). CDR3 length: 14 amino acids. The chain carries TRBV5-5 and TRBJ2-1; the match to TRBD2 covers 8 bases. The sequence derives from a woman aged 18-29 years in good health and CMV-seropositive. Sequenced sample: PBMCs. The CDR3 sequence is CASSRTGTSNEQFF. As DNA, the CDR3 is TGTGCCAGCAGCAGAACCGGGACTAGCAATGAGCAGTTCTTC.